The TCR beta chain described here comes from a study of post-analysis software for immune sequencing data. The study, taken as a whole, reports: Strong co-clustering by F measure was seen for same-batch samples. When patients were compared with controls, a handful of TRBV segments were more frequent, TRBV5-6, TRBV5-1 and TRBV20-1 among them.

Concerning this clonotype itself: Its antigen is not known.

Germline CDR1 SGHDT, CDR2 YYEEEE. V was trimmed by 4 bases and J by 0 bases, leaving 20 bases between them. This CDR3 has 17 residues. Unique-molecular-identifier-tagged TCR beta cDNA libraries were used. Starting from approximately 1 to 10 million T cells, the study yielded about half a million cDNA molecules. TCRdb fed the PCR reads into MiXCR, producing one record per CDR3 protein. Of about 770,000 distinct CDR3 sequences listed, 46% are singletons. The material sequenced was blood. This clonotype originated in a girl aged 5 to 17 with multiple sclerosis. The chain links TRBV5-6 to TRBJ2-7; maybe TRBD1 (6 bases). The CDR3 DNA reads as TGTGCCAGCAGCAAATCAACAGGGCTACGGGGCTCCTACGAGCAGTACTTC. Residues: CASSKSTGLRGSYEQYF.